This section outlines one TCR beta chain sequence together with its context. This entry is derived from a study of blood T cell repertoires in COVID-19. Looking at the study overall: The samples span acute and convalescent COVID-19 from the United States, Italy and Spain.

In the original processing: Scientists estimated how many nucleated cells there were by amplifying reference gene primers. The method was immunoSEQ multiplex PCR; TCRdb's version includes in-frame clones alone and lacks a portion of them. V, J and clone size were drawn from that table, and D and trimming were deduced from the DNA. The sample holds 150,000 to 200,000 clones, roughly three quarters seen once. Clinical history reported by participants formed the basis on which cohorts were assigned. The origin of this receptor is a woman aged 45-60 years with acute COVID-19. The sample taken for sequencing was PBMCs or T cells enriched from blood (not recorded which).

CDR3 sequence: CASSPGGYNEQFF. The DNA of the CDR3 is TGTGCCAGCAGCCCGGGGGGGTACAATGAGCAGTTCTTC. The chain carries TRBV7-9 and TRBJ2-1; 8 bases agree with TRBD2. Trimming at V came to 5 bases and at J to 4 bases, leaving 1 base not matched to a gene. Germline V CDR1 and CDR2: SEHNR, FQNEAQ (reference sequence). This CDR3 is 13 amino acids long.